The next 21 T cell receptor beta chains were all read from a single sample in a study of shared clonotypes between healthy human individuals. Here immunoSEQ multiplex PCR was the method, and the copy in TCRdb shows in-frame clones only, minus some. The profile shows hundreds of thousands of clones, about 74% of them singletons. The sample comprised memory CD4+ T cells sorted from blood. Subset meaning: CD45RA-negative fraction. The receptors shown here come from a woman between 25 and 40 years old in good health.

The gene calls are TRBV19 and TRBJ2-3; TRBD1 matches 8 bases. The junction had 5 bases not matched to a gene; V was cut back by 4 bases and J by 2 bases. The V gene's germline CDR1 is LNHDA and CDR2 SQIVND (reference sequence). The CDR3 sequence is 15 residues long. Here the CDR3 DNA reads TGTGCCAGTAGTAGCTTGGGACAGGCCACAGATACGCAGTATTTT. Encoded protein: CASSSLGQATDTQYF.

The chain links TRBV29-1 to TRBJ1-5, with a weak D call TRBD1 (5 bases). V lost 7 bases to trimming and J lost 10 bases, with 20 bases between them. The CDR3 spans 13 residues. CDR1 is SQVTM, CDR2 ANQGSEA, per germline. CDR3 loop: CSAAVGTGDPQHF. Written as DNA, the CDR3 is TGCAGCGCGGCGGTTGGGACGGGGGATCCCCAGCATTTT. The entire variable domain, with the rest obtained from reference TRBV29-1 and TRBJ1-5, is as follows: SAVISQKPSRDICQRGTSLTIQCQVDSQVTMMFWYRQQPGQSLTLIATANQGSEATYESGFVIDKFPISRPNLTFSTLTVSNMSPEDSSIYLCSAAVGTGDPQHFGDGTRLSIL.

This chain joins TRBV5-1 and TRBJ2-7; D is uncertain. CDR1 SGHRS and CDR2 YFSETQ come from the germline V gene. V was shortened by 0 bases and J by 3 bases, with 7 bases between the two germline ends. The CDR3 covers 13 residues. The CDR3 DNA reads TGCGCCAGCAGCTTGGCCAGCATCTACGAGCAGTACTTC. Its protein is CASSLASIYEQYF.

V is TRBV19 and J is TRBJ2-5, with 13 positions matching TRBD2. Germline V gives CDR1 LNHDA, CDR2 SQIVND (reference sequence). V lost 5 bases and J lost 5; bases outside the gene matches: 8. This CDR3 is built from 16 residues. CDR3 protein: CASSSGTSGMGETQYF. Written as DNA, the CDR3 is TGTGCCAGTAGTTCTGGGACTAGCGGGATGGGGGAGACCCAGTACTTC.

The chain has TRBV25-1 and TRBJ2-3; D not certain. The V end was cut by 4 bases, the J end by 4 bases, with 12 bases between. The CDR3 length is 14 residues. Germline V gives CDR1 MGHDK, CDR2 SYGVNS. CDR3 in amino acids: CASSGDRSPDTQYF. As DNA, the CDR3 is TGTGCCAGCAGTGGAGATAGATCCCCAGATACGCAGTATTTT.

The CDR3 DNA follows: TGTGCCAGCAGCTCGGAAACAGGAGAAGCTTTCTTT. Protein: CASSSETGEAFF. The rearrangement joins TRBV5-6 to TRBJ1-1, with D possibly matching TRBD1 (5 bases). The CDR3 extends over 12 amino acids. Per germline, CDR1 SGHDT and CDR2 YYEEEE. V lost 3 bases to trimming and J lost 8 bases, with 11 bases between them.

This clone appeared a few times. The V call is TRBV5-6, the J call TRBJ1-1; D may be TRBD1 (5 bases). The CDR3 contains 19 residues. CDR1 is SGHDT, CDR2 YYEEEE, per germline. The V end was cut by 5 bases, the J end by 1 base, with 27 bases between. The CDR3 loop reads CASRPAGTARNGANTEAFF. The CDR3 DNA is TGTGCCAGCAGGCCCGCGGGGACGGCGAGGAACGGAGCGAACACTGAAGCTTTCTTT.

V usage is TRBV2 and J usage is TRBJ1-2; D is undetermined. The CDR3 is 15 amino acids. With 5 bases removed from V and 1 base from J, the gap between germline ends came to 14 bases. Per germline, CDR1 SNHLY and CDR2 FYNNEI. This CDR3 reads CASSSRSLLNYGYTF. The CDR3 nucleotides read TGTGCCAGCAGTTCCCGATCATTACTTAACTATGGCTACACCTTC.

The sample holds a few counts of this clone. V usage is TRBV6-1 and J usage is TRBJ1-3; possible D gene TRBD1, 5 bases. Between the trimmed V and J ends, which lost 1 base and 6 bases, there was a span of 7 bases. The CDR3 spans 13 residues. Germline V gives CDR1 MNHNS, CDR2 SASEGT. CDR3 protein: CASSEVGENTIYF. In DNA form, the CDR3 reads TGTGCCAGCAGTGAAGTAGGGGAAAACACCATATATTTT.

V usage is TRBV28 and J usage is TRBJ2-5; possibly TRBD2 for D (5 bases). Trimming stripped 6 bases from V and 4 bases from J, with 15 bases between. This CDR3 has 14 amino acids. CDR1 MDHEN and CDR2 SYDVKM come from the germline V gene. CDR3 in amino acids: CASSRPTGSETQYF. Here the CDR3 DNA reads TGTGCCAGCAGCCGTCCGACGGGGTCAGAGACCCAGTACTTC.

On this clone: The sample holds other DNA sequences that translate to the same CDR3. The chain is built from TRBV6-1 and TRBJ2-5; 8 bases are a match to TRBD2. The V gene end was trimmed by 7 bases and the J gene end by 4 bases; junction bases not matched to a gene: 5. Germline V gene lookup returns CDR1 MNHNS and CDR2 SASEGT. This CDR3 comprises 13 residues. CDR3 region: CASTGLAGETQYF. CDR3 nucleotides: TGTGCCAGCACCGGACTAGCCGGAGAGACCCAGTACTTC.

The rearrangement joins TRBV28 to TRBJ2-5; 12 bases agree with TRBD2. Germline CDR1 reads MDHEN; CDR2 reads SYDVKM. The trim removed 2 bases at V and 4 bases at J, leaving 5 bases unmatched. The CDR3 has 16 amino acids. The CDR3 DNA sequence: TGTGCCAGCAGTTTACGGGCGACTAGCGGGAGAGAGACCCAGTACTTC. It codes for CASSLRATSGRETQYF. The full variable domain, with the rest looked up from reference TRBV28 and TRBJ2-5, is DVKVTQSSRYLVKRTGEKVFLECVQDMDHENMFWYRQDPGLGLRLIYFSYDVKMKEKGDIPEGYSVSREKKERFSLILESASTNQTSMYLCASSLRATSGRETQYFGPGTRLLVL.

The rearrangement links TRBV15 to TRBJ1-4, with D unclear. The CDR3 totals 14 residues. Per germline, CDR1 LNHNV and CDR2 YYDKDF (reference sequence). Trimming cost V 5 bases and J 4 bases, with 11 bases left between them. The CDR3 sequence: CATSVGKGNEKLFF. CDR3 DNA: TGTGCCACCAGCGTGGGAAAGGGTAATGAAAAACTGTTTTTT. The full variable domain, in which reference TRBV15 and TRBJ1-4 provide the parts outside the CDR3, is DAMVIQNPRYQVTQFGKPVTLSCSQTLNHNVMYWYQQKSSQAPKLLFHYYDKDFNNEADTPDNFQSRRPNTSFCFLDIRSPGLGDTAMYLCATSVGKGNEKLFFGSGTQLSVL.

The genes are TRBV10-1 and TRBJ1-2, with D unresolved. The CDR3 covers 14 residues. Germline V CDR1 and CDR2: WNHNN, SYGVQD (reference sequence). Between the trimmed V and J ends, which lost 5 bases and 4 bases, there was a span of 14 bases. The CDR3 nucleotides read TGCGCCAGCAGTCCACAGCGGGAGGGCTATGGCTACACCTTC. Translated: CASSPQREGYGYTF.

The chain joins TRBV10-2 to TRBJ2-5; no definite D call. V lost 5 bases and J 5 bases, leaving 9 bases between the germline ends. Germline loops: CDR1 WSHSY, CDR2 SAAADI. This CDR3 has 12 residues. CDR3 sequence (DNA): TGCGCCAGCAGTCCCAGTGGGGAGACCCAGTACTTC. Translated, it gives CASSPSGETQYF.

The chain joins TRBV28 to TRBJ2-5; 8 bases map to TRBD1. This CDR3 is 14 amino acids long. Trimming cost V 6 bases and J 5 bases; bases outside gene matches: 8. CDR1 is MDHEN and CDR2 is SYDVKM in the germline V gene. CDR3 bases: TGTGCCAGCAGGATGGACAGGGAGTGGGAGACCCAGTACTTC. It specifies CASRMDREWETQYF.

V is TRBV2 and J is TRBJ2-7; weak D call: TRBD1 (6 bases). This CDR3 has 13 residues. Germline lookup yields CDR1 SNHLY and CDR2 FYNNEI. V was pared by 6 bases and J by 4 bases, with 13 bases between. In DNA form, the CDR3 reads TGTGCCAGCAGAGTAAATCAGGGGTACGAGCAGTACTTC. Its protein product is CASRVNQGYEQYF.

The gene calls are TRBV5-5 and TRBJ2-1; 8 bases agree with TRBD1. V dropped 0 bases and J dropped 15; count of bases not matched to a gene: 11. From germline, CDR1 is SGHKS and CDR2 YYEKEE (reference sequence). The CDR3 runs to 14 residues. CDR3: CASSLGDRWAEGFF. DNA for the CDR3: TGTGCCAGCAGCTTGGGGGACAGGTGGGCGGAAGGGTTCTTC.

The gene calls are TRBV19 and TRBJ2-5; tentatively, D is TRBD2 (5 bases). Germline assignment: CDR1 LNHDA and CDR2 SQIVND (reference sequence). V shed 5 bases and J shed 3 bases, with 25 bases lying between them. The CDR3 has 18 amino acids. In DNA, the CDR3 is TGTGCCAGTAGTTCGGGGTTTAGACGGCCGCGTTCGGAAGAGACCCAGTACTTC. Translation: CASSSGFRRPRSEETQYF.

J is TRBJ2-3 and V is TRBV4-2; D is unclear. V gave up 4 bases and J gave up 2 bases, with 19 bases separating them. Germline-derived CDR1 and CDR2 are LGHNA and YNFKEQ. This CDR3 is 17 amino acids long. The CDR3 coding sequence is TGTGCCAGCAGCCCCCCGGATGGTTCGGCGAACACAGATACGCAGTATTTT. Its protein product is CASSPPDGSANTDTQYF.

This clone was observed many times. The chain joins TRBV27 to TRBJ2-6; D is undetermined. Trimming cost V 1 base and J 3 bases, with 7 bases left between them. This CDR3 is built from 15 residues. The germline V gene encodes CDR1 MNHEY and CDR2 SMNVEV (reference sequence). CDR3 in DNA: TGTGCCAGCAGTTTATGGGGAAATGGGGCCAACGTCCTGACTTTC. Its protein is CASSLWGNGANVLTF.